These 6 T cell receptor beta chains originate from one sample sequenced in a study of cytomegalovirus exposure and HLA in healthy donors. Data came from immunoSEQ multiplex PCR; TCRdb stores just in-frame clones and leaves some out. The sample lists about 340,000 clones, 86% occurring once. The sample consisted of PBMCs. These receptors originate from a woman younger than 35 in good health and CMV-seronegative.

The gene calls are TRBV9 and TRBJ2-7, with TRBD2 matching over 11 bases. Germline assignment: CDR1 SGDLS and CDR2 YYNGEE. The CDR3 contains 17 residues. The V and J ends lost 0 bases and 4 bases, in that order; junction bases with no gene match: 9. CDR3 coding DNA: TGTGCCAGCAGCGTAGGGCTAGCGGGAGGACCGACTTACGAGCAGTACTTC. Amino acids: CASSVGLAGGPTYEQYF.

The chain couples TRBV7-6 to TRBJ2-1; 8 nucleotides match TRBD1. Germline V gene data show CDR1 as SGHVS and CDR2 as FNYEAQ. The junction had 8 bases not matched to a gene; V was cut back by 5 bases and J by 8 bases. The CDR3 covers 14 residues. The CDR3 spells CASSQQGVWDEQFF. CDR3 in DNA: TGTGCCAGCAGCCAACAGGGGGTGTGGGATGAGCAGTTCTTC.

CDR3 bases: TGCGCCAGCAGCTTCGCCACAGGGGACACTGAAGCTTTCTTT. Amino acid sequence: CASSFATGDTEAFF. The chain joins TRBV5-1 to TRBJ1-1, with 7 bases that match TRBD1. After removal of 2 bases from V and 3 bases from J, the junction contained 4 bases not matched to a gene. Germline CDR1 reads SGHRS; CDR2 reads YFSETQ. The CDR3 consists of 14 residues.

This chain links TRBV6-5 with TRBJ1-2; D is unclear. This CDR3 comprises 15 residues. Germline-derived CDR1 and CDR2 are MNHEY and SVGAGI. V dropped 0 bases and J dropped 1 base, with 9 bases sitting between them. Here the CDR3 reads CASSYSKRSNYGYTF. The DNA for the CDR3 is TGTGCCAGCAGTTACTCGAAGCGCAGTAACTATGGCTACACCTTC.

V is TRBV2 and J is TRBJ2-6; TRBD1 agrees at 8 bases. CDR3 length: 20 residues. Trimming removed 5 bases from V and 2 bases from J; junction bases left unmatched: 17. Germline CDR1 and CDR2: SNHLY and FYNNEI. DNA of the CDR3: TGTGCCAGCAGTCCAAAGTATTTGACAGGGGTCTGGACTGGGGCCAACGTCCTGACTTTC. Its protein product is CASSPKYLTGVWTGANVLTF.

The rearrangement joins TRBV19 to TRBJ2-7; 7 bases match TRBD1. This CDR3 has 16 residues. The ends lost 2 bases at V and 1 base at J; junction bases unmatched: 8. CDR1 LNHDA and CDR2 SQIVND come from the germline V gene (reference sequence). CDR3: CASSILGDSRSYEQYF. DNA for the CDR3: TGTGCCAGTAGTATACTCGGGGACAGCCGATCCTACGAGCAGTACTTC.